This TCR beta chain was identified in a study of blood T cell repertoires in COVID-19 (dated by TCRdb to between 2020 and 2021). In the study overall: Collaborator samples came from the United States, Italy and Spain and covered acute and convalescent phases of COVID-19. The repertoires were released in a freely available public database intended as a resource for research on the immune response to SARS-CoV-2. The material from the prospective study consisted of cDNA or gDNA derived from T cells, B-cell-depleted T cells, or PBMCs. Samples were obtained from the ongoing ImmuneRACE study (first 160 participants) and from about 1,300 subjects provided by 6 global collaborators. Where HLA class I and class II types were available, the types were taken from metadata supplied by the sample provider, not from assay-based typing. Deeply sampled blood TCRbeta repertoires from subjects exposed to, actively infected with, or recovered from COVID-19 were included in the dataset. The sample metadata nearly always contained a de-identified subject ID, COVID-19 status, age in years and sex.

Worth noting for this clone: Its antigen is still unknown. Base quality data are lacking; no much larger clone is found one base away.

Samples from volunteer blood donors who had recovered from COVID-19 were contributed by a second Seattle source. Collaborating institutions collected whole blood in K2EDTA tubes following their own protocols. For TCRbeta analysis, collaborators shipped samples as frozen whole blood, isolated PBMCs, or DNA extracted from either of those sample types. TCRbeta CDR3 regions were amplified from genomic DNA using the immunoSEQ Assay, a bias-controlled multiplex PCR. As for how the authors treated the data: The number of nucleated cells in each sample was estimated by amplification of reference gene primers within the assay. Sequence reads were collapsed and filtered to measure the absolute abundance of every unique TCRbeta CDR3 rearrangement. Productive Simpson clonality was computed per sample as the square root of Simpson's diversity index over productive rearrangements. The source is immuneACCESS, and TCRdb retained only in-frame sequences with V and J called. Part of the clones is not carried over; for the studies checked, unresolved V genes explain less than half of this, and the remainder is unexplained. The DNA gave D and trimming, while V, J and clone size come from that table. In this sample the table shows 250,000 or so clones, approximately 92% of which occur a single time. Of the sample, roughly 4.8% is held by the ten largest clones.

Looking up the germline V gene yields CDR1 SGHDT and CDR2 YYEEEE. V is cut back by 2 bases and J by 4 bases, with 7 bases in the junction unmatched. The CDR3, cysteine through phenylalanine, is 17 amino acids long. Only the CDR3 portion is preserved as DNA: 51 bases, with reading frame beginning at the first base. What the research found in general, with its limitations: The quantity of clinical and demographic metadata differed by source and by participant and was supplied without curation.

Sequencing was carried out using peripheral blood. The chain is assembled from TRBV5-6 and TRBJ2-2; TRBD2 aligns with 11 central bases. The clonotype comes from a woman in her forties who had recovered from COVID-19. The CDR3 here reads CASSFVAGGPGTGELFF. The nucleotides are TGTGCCAGCAGCTTTGTAGCGGGAGGGCCGGGCACCGGGGAGCTGTTTTTT. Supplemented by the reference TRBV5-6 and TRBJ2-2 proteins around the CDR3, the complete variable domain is DAGVTQSPTHLIKTRGQQVTLRCSPKSGHDTVSWYQQALGQGPQFIFQYYEEEERQRGNFPDRFSGHQFPNYSSELNVNALLLGDSALYLCASSFVAGGPGTGELFFGEGSRLTVL.